This TCR beta chain was identified in a study of blood T cell repertoires in COVID-19. Study as a whole: Samples taken during acute and convalescent COVID-19 were collected in the United States, Italy and Spain. Sources were T cells, B-cell-depleted T cells, or PBMCs; the material itself was cDNA or gDNA.

This CDR3 comprises 16 residues. Trimming removed 5 bases at V and 0 bases at J, with 11 bases between. Germline CDR1 PRHDT, CDR2 FYEKMQ (reference sequence). Original methodology: Researchers report that nucleated cell counts were estimated from reference gene primer amplification. Profiled with immunoSEQ multiplex PCR; TCRdb holds only in-frame clones, not every one. The DNA gave D and trimming, while V, J and clone size come from that table. The table includes some 210,000 clones, around 82% detected once. The sample taken for sequencing was peripheral blood. V and J are TRBV13 and TRBJ2-6; D remains unclear. The TCR comes from a man aged 50 or older with active or convalescent COVID-19. Written as DNA, the CDR3 is TGTGCCAGCAGCATACAGACCCCCTCTGGGGCCAACGTCCTGACTTTC. Its protein is CASSIQTPSGANVLTF. The full variable domain, completed using reference TRBV13 and TRBJ2-6, is AAGVIQSPRHLIKEKRETATLKCYPIPRHDTVYWYQQGPGQDPQFLISFYEKMQSDKGSIPDRFSAQQFSDYHSELNMSSLELGDSALYFCASSIQTPSGANVLTFGAGSRLTVL.